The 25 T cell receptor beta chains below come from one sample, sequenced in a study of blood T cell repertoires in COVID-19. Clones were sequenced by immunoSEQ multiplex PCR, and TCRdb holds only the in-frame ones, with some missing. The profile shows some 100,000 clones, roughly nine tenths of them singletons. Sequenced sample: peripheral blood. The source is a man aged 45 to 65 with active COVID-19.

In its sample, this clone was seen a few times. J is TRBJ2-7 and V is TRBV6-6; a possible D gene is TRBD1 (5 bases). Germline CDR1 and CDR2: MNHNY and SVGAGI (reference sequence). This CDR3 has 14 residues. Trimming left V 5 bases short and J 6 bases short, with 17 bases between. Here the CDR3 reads CASSADRISSEQYF. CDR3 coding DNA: TGTGCCAGCAGTGCCGACAGAATCTCTTCCGAGCAGTACTTC.

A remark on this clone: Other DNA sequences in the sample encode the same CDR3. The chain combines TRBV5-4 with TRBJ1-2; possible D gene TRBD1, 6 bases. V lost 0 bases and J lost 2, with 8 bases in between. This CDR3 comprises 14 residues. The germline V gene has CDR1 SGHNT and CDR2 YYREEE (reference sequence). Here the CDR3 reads CASSLAGQNYGYTF. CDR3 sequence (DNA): TGTGCCAGCAGCTTGGCCGGACAGAACTATGGCTACACCTTC.

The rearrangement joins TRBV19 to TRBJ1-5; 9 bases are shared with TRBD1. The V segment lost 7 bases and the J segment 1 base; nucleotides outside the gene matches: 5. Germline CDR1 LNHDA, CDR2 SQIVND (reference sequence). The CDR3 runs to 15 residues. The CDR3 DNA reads TGTGCCAGTACCCCGGACAGGGGAAGCAATCAGCCCCAGCATTTT. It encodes CASTPDRGSNQPQHF.

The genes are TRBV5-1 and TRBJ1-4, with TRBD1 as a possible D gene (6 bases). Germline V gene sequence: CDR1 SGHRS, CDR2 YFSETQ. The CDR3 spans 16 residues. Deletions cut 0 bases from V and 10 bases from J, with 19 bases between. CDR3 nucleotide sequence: TGCGCCAGCAGCTTGGCGATGACAGGTGGAGAGGGAAAACTGTTTTTT. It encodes CASSLAMTGGEGKLFF.

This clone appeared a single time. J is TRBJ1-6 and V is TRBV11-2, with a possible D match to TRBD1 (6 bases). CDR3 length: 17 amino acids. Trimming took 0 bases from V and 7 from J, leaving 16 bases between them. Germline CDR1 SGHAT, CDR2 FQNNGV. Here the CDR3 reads CASSLEGQLFGNSPLHF. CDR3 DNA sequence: TGTGCCAGCAGCTTAGAAGGACAGCTGTTTGGGAATTCACCCCTCCACTTT. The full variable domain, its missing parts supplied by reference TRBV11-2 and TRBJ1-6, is EAGVAQSPRYKIIEKRQSVAFWCNPISGHATLYWYQQILGQGPKLLIQFQNNGVVDDSQLPKDRFSAERLKGVDSTLKIQPAKLEDSAVYLCASSLEGQLFGNSPLHFGNGTRLTVT.

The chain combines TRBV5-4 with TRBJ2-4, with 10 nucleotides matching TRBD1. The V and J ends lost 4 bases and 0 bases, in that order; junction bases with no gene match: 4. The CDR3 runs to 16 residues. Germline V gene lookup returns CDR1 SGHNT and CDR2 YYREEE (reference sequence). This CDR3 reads CASSGGTGAAKNIQYF. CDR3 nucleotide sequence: TGTGCCAGCAGCGGTGGGACAGGGGCAGCCAAAAACATTCAGTACTTC.

DNA for the CDR3: TGTGCCAGCAGCTTTAACAGGGGGCTTTCTGGAAACACCATATATTTT. This encodes CASSFNRGLSGNTIYF. This rearrangement joins TRBV13 to TRBJ1-3, with 9 nucleotides matching TRBD1. This CDR3 comprises 16 residues. The trim removed 3 bases at V and 1 base at J, leaving 4 bases unmatched. From germline, CDR1 is PRHDT and CDR2 FYEKMQ (reference sequence).

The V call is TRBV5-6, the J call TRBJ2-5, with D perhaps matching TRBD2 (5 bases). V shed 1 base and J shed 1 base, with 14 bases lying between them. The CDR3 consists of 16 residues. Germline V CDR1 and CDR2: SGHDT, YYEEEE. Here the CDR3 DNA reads TGTGCCAGCAGCTTGAGAGGGTCCACGGTCCAAGAGACCCAGTACTTC. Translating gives CASSLRGSTVQETQYF. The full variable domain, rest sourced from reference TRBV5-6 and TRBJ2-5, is DAGVTQSPTHLIKTRGQQVTLRCSPKSGHDTVSWYQQALGQGPQFIFQYYEEEERQRGNFPDRFSGHQFPNYSSELNVNALLLGDSALYLCASSLRGSTVQETQYFGPGTRLLVL.

The CDR3 reads CASSFTGSGSENEQFF. The DNA for the CDR3 is TGTGCCAGCAGCTTCACGGGGAGCGGGAGCGAGAATGAGCAGTTCTTC. The gene calls are TRBV5-6 and TRBJ2-1; TRBD2 matches at 8 bases. Trimming at V came to 2 bases and at J to 7 bases, leaving 11 bases not matched to a gene. This CDR3 comprises 16 residues. The germline CDR1 and CDR2 sequences are SGHDT and YYEEEE.

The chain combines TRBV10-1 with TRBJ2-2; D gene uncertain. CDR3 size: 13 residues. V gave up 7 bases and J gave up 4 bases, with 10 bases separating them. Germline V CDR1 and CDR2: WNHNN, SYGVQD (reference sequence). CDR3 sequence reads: CASKEQLTGELFF. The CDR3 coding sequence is TGCGCCAGCAAGGAGCAACTCACCGGGGAGCTGTTTTTT.

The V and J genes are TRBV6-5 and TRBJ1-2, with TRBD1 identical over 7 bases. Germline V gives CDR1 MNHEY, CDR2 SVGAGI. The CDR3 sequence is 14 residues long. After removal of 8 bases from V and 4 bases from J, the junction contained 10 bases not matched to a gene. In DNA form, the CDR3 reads TGTGCCAGCGTAACGACAGGGAGAGGCTATGGCTACACCTTC. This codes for CASVTTGRGYGYTF.

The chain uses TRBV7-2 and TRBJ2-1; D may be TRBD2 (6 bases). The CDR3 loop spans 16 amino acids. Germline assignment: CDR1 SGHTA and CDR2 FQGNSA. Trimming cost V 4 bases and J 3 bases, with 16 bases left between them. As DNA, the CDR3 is TGTGCCAGCAGCTCATCACTACGGGGGTTCTACAATGAGCAGTTCTTC. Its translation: CASSSSLRGFYNEQFF.

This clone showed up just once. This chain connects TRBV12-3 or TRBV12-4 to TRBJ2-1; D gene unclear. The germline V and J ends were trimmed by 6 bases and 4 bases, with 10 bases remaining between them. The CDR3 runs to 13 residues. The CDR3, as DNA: TGTGCCAGCAGGCGGCCTAAATACAATGAGCAGTTCTTC. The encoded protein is CASRRPKYNEQFF.

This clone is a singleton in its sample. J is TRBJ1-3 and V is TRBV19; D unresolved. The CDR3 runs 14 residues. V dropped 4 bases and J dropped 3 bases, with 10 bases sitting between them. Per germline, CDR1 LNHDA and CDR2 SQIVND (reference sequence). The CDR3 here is CASSTPPVGNTIYF. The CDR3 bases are TGTGCCAGTAGTACTCCTCCCGTTGGAAACACCATATATTTT.

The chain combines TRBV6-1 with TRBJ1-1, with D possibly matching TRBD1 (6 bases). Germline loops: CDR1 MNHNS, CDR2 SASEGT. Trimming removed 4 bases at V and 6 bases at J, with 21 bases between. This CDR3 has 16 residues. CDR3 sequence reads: CASSAQLTGSGAEAFF. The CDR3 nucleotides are TGTGCCAGCAGTGCCCAACTTACAGGGTCGGGCGCTGAAGCTTTCTTT.

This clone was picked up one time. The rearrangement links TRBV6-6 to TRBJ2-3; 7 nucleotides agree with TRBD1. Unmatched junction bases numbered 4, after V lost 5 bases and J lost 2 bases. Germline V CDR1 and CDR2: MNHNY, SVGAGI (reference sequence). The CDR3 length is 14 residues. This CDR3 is CASSDGTATDTQYF. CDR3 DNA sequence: TGTGCCAGCAGTGACGGGACAGCCACAGATACGCAGTATTTT.

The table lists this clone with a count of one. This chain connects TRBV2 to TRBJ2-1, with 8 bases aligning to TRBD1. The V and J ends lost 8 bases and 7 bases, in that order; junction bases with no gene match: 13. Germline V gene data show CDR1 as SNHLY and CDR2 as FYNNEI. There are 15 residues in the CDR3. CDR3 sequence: CASVLQGAPMNEQFF. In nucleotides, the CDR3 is TGTGCCAGCGTCCTGCAGGGGGCGCCGATGAATGAGCAGTTCTTC.

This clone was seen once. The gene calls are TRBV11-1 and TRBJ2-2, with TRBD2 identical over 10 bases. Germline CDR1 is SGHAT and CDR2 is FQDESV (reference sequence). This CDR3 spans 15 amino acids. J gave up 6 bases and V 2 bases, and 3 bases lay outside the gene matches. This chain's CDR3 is CASSLRAGGPGELFF. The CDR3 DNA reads TGTGCCAGCAGCTTAAGAGCGGGGGGGCCCGGGGAGCTGTTTTTT.

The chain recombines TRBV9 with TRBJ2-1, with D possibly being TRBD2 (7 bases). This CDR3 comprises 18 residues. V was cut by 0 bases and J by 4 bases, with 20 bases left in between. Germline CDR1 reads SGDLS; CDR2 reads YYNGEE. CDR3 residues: CASSVGWGGGQPYNEQFF. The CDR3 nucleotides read TGTGCCAGCAGCGTAGGTTGGGGAGGGGGTCAACCTTACAATGAGCAGTTCTTC.

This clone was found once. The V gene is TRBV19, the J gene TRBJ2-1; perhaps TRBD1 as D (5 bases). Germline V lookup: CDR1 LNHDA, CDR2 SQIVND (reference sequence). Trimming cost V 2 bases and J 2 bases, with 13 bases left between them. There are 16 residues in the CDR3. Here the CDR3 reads CASSIQGHNAYNEQFF. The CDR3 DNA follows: TGTGCCAGTAGTATACAGGGTCATAATGCCTACAATGAGCAGTTCTTC.

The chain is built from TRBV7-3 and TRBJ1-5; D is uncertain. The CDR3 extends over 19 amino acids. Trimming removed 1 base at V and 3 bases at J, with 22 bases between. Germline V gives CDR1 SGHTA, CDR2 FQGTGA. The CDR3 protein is CASSLKDAGGQLFNQPQHF. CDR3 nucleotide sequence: TGTGCCAGCAGCTTAAAGGATGCTGGCGGCCAACTTTTCAATCAGCCCCAGCATTTT. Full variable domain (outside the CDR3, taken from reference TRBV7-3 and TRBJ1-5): GAGVSQTPSNKVTEKGKYVELRCDPISGHTALYWYRQSLGQGPEFLIYFQGTGAADDSGLPNDRFFAVRPEGSVSTLKIQRTERGDSAVYLCASSLKDAGGQLFNQPQHFGDGTRLSIL.

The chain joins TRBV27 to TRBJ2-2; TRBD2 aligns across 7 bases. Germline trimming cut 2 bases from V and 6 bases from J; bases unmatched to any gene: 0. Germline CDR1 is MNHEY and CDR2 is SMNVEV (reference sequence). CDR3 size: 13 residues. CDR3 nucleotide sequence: TGTGCCAGCAGTTTACGGGGGGCCGGGGAGCTGTTTTTT. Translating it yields CASSLRGAGELFF.

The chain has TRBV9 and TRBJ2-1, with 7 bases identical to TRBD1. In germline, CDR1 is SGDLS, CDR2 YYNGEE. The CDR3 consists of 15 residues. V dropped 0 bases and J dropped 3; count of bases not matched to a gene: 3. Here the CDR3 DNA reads TGTGCCAGCAGCGTAGGACAGGGTGTCTACAATGAGCAGTTCTTC. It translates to CASSVGQGVYNEQFF. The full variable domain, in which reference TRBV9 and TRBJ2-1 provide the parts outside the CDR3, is DSGVTQTPKHLITATGQRVTLRCSPRSGDLSVYWYQQSLDQGLQFLIQYYNGEERAKGNILERFSAQQFPDLHSELNLSSLELGDSALYFCASSVGQGVYNEQFFGPGTRLTVL.

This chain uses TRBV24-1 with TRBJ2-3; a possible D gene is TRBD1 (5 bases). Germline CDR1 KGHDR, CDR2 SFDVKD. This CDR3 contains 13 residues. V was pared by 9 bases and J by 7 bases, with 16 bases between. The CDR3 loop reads CATGNRIGNTQYF. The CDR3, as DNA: TGTGCCACCGGGAACAGGATAGGTAATACGCAGTATTTT.

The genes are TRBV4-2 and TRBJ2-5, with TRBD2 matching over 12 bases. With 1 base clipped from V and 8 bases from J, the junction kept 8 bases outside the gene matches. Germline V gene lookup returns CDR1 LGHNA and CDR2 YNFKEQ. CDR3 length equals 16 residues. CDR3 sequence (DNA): TGTGCCAGCAGCCAAGCTAGCGGGGGGGCGGTCGATACCCAGTACTTC. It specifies CASSQASGGAVDTQYF.